This T cell receptor beta chain was profiled in a study of molecular identifiers for immune sequencing clone quantification. V gave up 0 bases and J gave up 7 bases, with 15 bases separating them. Germline-derived CDR1 and CDR2 are DFQATT and SNEGSKA (reference sequence). The CDR3 runs 15 residues. This clonotype showed up just once. TCRdb ran MiXCR on the PCR reads and lists one entry per CDR3 protein. The sample lists over 85,000 distinct CDR3 sequences, under 40% occurring once. Material for sequencing was naive CD8+ T cells from blood, with Jurkat cell RNA spiked in. This sample's subset: FACS-sorted CD8+CD4-CCR7+CD45RA+ naive T cells. This rearrangement joins TRBV20-1 to TRBJ2-2; the D gene is possibly TRBD2 (5 bases). The sequence came from a human donor in good health. Some libraries in this study had Jurkat cell RNA spiked in. Written as DNA, the CDR3 is TGCAGTGCTAGAGATTGGCAGGTCGGGGACGGGGAGCTGTTTTTT. Amino acid sequence: CSARDWQVGDGELFF.